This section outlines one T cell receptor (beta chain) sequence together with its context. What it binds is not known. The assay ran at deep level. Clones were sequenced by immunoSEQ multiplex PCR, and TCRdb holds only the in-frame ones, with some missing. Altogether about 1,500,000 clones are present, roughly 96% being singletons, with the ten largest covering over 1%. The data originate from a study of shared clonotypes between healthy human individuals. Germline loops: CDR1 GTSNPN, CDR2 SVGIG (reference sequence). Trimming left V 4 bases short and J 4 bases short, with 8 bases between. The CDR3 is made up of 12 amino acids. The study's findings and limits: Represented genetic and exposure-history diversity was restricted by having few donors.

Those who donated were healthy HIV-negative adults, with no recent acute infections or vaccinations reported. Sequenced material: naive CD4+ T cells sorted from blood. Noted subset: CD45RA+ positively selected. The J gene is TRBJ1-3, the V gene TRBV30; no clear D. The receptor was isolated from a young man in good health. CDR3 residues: CAWTERGNTIYF. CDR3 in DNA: TGTGCCTGGACCGAAAGGGGAAACACCATATATTTT.